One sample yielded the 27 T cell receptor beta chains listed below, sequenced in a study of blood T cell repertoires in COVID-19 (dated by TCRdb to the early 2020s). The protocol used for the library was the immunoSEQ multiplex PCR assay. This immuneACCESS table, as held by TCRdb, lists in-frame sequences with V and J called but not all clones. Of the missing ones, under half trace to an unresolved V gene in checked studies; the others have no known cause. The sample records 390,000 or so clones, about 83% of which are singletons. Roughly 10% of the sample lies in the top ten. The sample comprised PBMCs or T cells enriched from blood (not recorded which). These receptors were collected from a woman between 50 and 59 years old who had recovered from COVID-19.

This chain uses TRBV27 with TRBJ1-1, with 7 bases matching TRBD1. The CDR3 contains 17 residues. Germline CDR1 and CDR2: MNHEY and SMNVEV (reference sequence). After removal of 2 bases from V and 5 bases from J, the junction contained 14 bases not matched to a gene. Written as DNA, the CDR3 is TGTGCCAGCAGTTTAAGGGGGCCAGGGGGAAGAGGAACTGAAGCTTTCTTT. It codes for CASSLRGPGGRGTEAFF.

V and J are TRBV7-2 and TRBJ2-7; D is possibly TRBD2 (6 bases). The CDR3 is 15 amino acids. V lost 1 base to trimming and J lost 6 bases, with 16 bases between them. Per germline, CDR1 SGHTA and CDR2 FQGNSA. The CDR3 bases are TGTGCCAGCAGCTTAGTGTTTCTGGGGGGTGGCGAGCAGTACTTC. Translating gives CASSLVFLGGGEQYF.

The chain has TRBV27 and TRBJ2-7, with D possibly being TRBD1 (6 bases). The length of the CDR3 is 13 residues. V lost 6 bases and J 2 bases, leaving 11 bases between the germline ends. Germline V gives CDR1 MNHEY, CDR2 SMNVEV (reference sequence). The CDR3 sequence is CASSHGTTYEQYF. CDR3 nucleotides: TGTGCCAGCAGCCACGGGACAACCTACGAGCAGTACTTC.

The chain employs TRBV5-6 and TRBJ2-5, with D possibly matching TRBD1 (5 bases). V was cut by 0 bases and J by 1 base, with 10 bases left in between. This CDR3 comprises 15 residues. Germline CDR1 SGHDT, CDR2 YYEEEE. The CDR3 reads CASSLGQLFQETQYF. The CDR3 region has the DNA TGTGCCAGCAGCTTGGGACAGCTGTTCCAAGAGACCCAGTACTTC.

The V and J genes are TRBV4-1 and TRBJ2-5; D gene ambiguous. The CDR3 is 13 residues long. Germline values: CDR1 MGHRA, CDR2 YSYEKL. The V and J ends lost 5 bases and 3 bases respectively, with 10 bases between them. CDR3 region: CASSELPEETQYF. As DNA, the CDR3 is TGCGCCAGCAGCGAACTACCAGAAGAGACCCAGTACTTC.

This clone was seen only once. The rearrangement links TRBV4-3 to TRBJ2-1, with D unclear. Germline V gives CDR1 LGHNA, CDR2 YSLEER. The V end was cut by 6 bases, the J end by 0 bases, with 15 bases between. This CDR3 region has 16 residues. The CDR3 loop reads CASRLTVSSSYNEQFF. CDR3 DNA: TGCGCCAGCAGATTGACGGTGTCTAGCTCCTACAATGAGCAGTTCTTC.

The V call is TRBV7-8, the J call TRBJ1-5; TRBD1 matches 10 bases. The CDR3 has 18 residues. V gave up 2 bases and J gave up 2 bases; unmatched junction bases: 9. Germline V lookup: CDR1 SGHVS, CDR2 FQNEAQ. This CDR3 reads CASSLRDRGYSGNQPQHF. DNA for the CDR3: TGTGCCAGCAGCTTAAGGGACAGGGGATACAGTGGCAATCAGCCCCAGCATTTT. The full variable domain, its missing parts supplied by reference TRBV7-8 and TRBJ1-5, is GAGVSQSPRYKVAKRGQDVALRCDPISGHVSLFWYQQALGQGPEFLTYFQNEAQLDKSGLPSDRFFAERPEGSVSTLKIQRTQQEDSAVYLCASSLRDRGYSGNQPQHFGDGTRLSIL.

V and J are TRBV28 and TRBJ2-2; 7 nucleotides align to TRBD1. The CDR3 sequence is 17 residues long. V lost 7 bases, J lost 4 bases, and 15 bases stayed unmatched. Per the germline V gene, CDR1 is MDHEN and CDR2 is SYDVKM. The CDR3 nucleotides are TGTGCCAGCATCCCCAGGGGACAGAGAGGGAGCACCGGGGAGCTGTTTTTT. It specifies CASIPRGQRGSTGELFF.

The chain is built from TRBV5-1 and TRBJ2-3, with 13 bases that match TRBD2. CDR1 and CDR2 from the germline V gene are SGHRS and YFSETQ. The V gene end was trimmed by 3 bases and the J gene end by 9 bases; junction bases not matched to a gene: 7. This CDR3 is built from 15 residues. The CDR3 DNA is TGCGCCAGCAGCTGGACTAGCGGGGGTACGTCGACGCAGTATTTT. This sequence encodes CASSWTSGGTSTQYF.

Written as DNA, the CDR3 is TGTGCCAGTAGTATTTTTTTTGTCGGACAGGGGGACTATGGCTACACCTTC. The encoded protein is CASSIFFVGQGDYGYTF. The chain has TRBV19 and TRBJ1-2, with TRBD1 matching over 10 bases. V was pared by 3 bases and J by 3 bases, with 10 bases of the junction left unmatched. The CDR3 spans 17 residues. Germline CDR1 is LNHDA and CDR2 is SQIVND (reference sequence). The full variable domain, completed using reference TRBV19 and TRBJ1-2, is DGGITQSPKYLFRKEGQNVTLSCEQNLNHDAMYWYRQDPGQGLRLIYYSQIVNDFQKGDIAEGYSVSREKKESFPLTVTSAQKNPTAFYLCASSIFFVGQGDYGYTFGSGTRLTVV.

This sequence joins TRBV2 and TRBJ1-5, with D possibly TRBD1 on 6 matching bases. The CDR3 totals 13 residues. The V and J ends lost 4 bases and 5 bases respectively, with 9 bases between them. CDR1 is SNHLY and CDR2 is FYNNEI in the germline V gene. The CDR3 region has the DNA TGTGCCAGCAGTGGGCAGGGGCATCAGCCCCAGCATTTT. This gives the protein CASSGQGHQPQHF.

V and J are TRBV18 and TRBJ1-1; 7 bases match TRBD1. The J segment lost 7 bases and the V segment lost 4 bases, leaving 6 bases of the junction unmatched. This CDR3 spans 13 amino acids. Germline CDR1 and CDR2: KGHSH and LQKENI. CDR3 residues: CASSLAGDSEAFF. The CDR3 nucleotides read TGTGCCAGCTCACTGGCCGGGGACAGTGAAGCTTTCTTT.

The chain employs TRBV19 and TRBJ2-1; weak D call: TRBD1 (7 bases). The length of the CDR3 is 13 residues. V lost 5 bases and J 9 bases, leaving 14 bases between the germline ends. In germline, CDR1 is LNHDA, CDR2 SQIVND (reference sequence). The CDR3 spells CASSSAGGLEQFF. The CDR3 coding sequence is TGTGCCAGTAGTTCGGCAGGGGGACTTGAGCAGTTCTTC.

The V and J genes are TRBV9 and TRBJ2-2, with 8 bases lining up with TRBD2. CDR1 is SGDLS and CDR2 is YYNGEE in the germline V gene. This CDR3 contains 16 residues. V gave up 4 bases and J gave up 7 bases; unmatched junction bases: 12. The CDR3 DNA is TGTGCCAGCAGCCTAAGGACTAGCCCGGGGGGCGGGGAGCTGTTTTTT. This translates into CASSLRTSPGGGELFF.

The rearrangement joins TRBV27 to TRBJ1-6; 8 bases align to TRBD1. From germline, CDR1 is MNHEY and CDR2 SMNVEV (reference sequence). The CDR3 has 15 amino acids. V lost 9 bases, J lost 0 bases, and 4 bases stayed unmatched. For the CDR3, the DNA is TGTGCCAGTAGAGACAGGGGCTCCTATAATTCACCCCTCCACTTT. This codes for CASRDRGSYNSPLHF.

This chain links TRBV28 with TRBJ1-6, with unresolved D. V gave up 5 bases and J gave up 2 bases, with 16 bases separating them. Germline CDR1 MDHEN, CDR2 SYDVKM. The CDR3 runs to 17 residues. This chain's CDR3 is CASSKLGVNAYNSPLHF. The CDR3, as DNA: TGTGCCAGCAGTAAGCTAGGAGTAAACGCCTATAATTCACCCCTCCACTTT.

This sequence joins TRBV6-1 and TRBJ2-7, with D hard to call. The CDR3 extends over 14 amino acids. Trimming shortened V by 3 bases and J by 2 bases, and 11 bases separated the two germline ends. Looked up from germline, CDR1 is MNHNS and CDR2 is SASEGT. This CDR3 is CASSDFYTTYEQYF. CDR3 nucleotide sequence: TGTGCCAGCAGTGATTTCTACACTACCTACGAGCAGTACTTC.

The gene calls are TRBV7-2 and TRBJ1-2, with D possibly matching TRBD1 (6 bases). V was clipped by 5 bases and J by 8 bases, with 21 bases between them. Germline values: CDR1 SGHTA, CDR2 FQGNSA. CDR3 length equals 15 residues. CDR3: CASSLSHRASKGYTF. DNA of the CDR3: TGTGCCAGCAGCCTATCGCACAGGGCCTCGAAGGGCTACACCTTC.

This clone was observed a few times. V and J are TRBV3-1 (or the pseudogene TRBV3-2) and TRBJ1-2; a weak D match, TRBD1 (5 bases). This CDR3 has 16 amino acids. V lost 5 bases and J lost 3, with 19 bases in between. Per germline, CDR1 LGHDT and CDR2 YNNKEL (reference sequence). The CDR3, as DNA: TGTGCCAGCAGCTCGCATACGGGGGGGGTTCACTATGGCTACACCTTC. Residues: CASSSHTGGVHYGYTF.

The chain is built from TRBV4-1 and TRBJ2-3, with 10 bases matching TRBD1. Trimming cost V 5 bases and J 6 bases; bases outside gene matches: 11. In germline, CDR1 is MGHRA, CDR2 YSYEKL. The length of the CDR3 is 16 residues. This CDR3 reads CASSYSGTGDSDTQYF. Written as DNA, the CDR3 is TGCGCCAGCAGCTATTCCGGGACAGGGGATTCGGATACGCAGTATTTT.

CDR3 in amino acids: CASSQDRYSYGYTF. The CDR3 bases are TGCGCCAGCAGCCAAGATCGATACAGCTATGGCTACACCTTC. This chain uses TRBV4-3 with TRBJ1-2; no definite D call. The CDR3 extends over 14 amino acids. V lost 0 bases to trimming and J lost 4 bases, with 9 bases between them. The germline V gene encodes CDR1 LGHNA and CDR2 YSLEER.

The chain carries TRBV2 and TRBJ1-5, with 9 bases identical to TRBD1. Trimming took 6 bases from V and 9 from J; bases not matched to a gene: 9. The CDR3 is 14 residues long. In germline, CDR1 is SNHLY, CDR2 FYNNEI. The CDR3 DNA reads TGTGCCAGCAGCGGAACGGGACAGGGAAGGCCCCAGCATTTT. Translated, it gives CASSGTGQGRPQHF.

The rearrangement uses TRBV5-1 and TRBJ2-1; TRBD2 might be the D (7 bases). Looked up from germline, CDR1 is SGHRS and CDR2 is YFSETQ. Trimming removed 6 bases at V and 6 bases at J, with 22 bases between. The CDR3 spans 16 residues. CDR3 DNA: TGCGCCAGCACCCATCAAGAGGGGGGAGGGGTCAATGAGCAGTTCTTC. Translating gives CASTHQEGGGVNEQFF.

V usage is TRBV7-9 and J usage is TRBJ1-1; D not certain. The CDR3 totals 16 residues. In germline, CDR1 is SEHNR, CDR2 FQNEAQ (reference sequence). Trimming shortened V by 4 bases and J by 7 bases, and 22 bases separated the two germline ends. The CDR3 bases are TGTGCCAGCAGCTGGATGGGTACGAGAGGGAAGAATGAAGCTTTCTTT. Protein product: CASSWMGTRGKNEAFF.

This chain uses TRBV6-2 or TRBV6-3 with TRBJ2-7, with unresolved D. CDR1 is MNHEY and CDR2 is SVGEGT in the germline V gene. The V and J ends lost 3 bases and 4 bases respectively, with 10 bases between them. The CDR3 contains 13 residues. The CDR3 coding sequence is TGTGCCAGCAGTTATAGCCACGGATACGAGCAGTACTTC. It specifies CASSYSHGYEQYF.

The CDR3 nucleotides read TGTGCCAGCAGCCCCTGGACTAGCGGCCAAGAGACCCAGTACTTC. Translated: CASSPWTSGQETQYF. This chain joins TRBV2 and TRBJ2-5; 10 nucleotides line up with TRBD2. The CDR3 extends over 15 amino acids. The germline V gene encodes CDR1 SNHLY and CDR2 FYNNEI. The V and J ends lost 6 bases and 1 base, in that order; junction bases with no gene match: 5.

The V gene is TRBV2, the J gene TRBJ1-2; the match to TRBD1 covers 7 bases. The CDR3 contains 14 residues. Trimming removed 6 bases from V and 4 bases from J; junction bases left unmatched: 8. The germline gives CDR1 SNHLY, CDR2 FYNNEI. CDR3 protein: CASSVQGSVYGYTF. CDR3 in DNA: TGTGCCAGCAGCGTACAGGGGTCCGTCTATGGCTACACCTTC.